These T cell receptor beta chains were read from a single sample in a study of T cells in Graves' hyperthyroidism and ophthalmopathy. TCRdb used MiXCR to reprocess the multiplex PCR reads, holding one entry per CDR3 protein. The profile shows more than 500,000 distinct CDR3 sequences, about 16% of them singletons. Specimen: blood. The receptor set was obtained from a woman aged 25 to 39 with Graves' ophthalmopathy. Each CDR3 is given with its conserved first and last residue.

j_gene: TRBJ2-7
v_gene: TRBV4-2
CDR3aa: CASSQPDVLGQYF

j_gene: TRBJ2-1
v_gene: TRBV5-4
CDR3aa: CASSLVGEPEDEQFF

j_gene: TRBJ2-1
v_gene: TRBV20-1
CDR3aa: CSARTTSSYNEQFF

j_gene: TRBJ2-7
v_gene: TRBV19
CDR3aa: CASSMSPSSYEQYF

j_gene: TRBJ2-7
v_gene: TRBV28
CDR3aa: CASSSSGTGAPYEQYF

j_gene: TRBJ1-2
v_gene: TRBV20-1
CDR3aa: CSAKKTGTGDYTF

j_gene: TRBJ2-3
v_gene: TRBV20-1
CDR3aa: CSARDPLAGVTDTQYF

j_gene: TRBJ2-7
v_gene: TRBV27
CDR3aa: CASSFGQGGYEQYF

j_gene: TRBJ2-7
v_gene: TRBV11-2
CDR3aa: CASSSQSHEQYF

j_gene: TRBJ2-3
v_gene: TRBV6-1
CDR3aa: CASSLSVDTQYF

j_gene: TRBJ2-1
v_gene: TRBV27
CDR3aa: CASSFTRTLSYNEQFF

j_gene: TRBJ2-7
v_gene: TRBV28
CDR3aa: CASSFRASYEQYF

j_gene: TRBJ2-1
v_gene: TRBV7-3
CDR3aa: CASSPSRESSYNEQFF

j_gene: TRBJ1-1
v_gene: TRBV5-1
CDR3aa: CASSRTIAGNTEAFF

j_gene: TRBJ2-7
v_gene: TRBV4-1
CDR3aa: CASSRPTGRAYEQYF

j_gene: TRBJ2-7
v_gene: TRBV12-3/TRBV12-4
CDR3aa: CASSLKAAYEQYF

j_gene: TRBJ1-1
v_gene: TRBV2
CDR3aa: CASSPLGQGGTEAFF

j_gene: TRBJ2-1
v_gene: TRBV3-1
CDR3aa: CASSFRRDRGKDEQFF

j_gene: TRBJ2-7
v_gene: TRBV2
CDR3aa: CASGQGLHEQYF

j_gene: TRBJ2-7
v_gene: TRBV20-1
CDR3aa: CSARTTSGFSYEQYF

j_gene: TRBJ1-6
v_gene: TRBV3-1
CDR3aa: CASRETGFGSPLHF

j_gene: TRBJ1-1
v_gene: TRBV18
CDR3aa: CASSPPGQGANTEAFF

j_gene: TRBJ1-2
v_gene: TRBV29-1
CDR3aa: CSETGPYGYTF

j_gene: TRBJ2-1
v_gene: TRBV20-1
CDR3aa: CSAGGAGDPNEQFF

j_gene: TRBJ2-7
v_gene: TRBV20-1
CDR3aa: CSARVYTSGGYEQYF

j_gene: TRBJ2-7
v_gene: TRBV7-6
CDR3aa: CASSLGLDFHEQYF

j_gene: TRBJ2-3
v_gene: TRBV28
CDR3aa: CASTPRGRADTQYF

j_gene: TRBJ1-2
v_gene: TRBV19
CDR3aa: CASSMDRGGGYTF

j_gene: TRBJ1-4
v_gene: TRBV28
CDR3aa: CASSPPDEIGDATNEKLFF

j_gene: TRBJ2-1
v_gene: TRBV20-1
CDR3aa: CSASPGLAGGEQFF

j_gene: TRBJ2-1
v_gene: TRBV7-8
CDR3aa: CASSLVAHNEQFF

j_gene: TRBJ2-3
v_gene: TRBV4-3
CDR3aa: CASSPFTGAPDTQYF

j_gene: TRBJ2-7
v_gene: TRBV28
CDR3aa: CASSSGPDEQYF

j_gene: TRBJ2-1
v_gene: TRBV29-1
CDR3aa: CSVVVGATNEQFF

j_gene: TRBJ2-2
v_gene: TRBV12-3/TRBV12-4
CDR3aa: CASSFPWLAGTTGELFF

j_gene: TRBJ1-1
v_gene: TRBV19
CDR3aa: CASHGDTFTEAFF

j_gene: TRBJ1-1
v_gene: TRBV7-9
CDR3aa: CASIRARGAFF

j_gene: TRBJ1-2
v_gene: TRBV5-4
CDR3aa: CASSSGGTAYGYTF

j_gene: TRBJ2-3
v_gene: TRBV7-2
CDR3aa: CASSLGWLGRGTDTQYF

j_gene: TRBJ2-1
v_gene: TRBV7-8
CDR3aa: CASSLESAYNEQFF

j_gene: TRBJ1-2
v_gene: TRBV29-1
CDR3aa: CSVDDSRVFYGYTF

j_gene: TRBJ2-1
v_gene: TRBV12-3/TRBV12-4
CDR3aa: CASSMTPPGLAGTPYNEQFF